This TCR beta chain comes out of a study of memory CD4+ T cells and cytomegalovirus serostatus. Points from the study as a whole: The CMV-associated TCR signature appears largely within the CD4+ memory repertoire. Median bootstrapped AUC for CMV status was just under 0.97 originally, roughly 0.92 US-trained.

As concerns this clone: Its antigen is still unknown.

The sort gate was single viable CD3+CD4+CD8-CD45RO+ cells for memory CD4+ T cells. Positive selection with CD4 microbeads enriched total CD4+ T cells. TCRdb's copy holds only in-frame clones and misses some; the assay was immunoSEQ multiplex PCR. Altogether about 58,000 clones are present, 82% being singletons, with the ten largest covering roughly 0.5%. This CDR3 is 16 amino acids long. CDR1 and CDR2 from the germline V gene are SGHAT and FQNNGV. Losses at the gene ends were 0 bases for V and 7 bases for J; bases not matched to a gene: 7. This sequence joins TRBV11-2 and TRBJ2-1; 9 positions match TRBD2. This TCR was sampled from an adult in good health and CMV-seronegative. Some clones in this sample may be carry-over from other donors' samples. Sequenced: memory CD4+ T cells from blood. The CDR3 reads CASSLEPSGTWNEQFF. CDR3 sequence (DNA): TGTGCCAGCAGCTTAGAACCTAGCGGGACATGGAATGAGCAGTTCTTC.